This TCR beta chain was sequenced for a study of T-cell reconstitution after alpha-beta-depleted transplantation in children. Trimming cost V 5 bases and J 4 bases, with 7 bases left between them. The CDR3 length is 12 residues. The germline CDR1 and CDR2 sequences are LNHNV and YYDKDF (reference sequence). The TCRbeta library incorporated unique molecular identifiers. Each CDR3 protein gets one entry after TCRdb re-called the PCR reads with MiXCR. The sample records a few hundred thousand distinct CDR3 sequences, about 12% being singletons. In its sample, this clonotype was seen many times. This specimen consisted of PBMCs from the stem cell graft donor, obtained from the stem cell graft. The gene calls are TRBV15 and TRBJ2-3; no firm D call. This TCR derives from a human donor who donated a stem cell graft to a child with combined immunodeficiency. CDR3 amino acids: CATSSLADTQYF. The CDR3 nucleotides are TGTGCCACCAGCTCCTTGGCAGATACGCAGTATTTT.